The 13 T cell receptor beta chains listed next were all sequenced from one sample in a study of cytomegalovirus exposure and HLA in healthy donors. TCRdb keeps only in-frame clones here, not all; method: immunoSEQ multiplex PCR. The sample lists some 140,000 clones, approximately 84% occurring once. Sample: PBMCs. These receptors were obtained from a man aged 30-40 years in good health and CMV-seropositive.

The DNA of the CDR3 is TGTGCCAGCAGCTTGGGTTCCGGGACAGGGGTGTACAATGAGCAGTTCTTC. Amino acid sequence: CASSLGSGTGVYNEQFF. The V call is TRBV5-6, the J call TRBJ2-1; TRBD1 matches at 10 bases. CDR1 is SGHDT, CDR2 YYEEEE, per germline. The J segment lost 4 bases and the V segment lost 0 bases, leaving 7 bases of the junction unmatched. This CDR3 is 17 amino acids long.

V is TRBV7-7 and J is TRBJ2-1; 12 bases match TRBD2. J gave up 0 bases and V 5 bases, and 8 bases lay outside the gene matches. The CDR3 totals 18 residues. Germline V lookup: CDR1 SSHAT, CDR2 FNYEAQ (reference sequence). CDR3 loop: CASSPGTSGLSSYNEQFF. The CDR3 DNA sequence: TGTGCCAGCAGCCCAGGGACTAGCGGGCTGAGCTCCTACAATGAGCAGTTCTTC. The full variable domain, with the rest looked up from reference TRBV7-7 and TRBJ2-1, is GAGVSQSPRYKVTKRGQDVTLRCDPISSHATLYWYQQALGQGPEFLTYFNYEAQPDKSGLPSDRFSAERPEGSISTLTIQRTEQRDSAMYRCASSPGTSGLSSYNEQFFGPGTRLTVL.

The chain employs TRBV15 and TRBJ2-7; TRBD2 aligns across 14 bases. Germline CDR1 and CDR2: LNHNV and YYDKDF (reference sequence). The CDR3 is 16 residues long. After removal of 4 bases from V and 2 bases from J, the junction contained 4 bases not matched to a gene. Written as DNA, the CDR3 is TGTGCCACCAGCACCGGACTAGCGGGAGGCGCCTACGAGCAGTACTTC. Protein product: CATSTGLAGGAYEQYF.

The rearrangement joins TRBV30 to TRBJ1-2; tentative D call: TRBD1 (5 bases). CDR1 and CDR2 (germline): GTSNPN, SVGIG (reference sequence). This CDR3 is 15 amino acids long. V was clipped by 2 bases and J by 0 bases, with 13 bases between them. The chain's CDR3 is CAWSRRDLSNYGYTF. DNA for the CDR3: TGTGCCTGGAGTAGGAGGGACCTATCTAACTATGGCTACACCTTC.

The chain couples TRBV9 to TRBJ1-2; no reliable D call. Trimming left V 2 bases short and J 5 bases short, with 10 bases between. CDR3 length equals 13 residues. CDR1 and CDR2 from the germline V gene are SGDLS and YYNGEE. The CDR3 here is CASSVGGFYGYTF. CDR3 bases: TGTGCCAGCAGCGTTGGAGGGTTTTATGGCTACACCTTC.

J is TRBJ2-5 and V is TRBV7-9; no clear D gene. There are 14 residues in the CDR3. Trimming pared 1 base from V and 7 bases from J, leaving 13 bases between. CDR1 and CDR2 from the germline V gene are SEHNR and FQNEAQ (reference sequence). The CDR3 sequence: CASSLGGPWATQYF. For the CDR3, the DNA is TGTGCCAGCAGCTTAGGTGGCCCGTGGGCGACCCAGTACTTC. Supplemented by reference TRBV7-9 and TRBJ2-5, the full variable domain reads DTGVSQNPRHKITKRGQNVTFRCDPISEHNRLYWYRQTLGQGPEFLTYFQNEAQLEKSRLLSDRFSAERPKGSFSTLEIQRTEQGDSAMYLCASSLGGPWATQYFGPGTRLLVL.

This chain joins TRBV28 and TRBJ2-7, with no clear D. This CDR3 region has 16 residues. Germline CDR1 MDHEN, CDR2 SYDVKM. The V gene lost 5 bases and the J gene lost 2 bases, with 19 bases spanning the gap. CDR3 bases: TGTGCCAGCAGTACCCTCGGCACGGTGGGCCCCTACGAGCAGTACTTC. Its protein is CASSTLGTVGPYEQYF.

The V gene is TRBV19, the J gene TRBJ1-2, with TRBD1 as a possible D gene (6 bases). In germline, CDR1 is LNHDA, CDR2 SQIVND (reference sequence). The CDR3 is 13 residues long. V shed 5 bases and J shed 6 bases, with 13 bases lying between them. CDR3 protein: CASSSRGRDGYTF. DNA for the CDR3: TGTGCCAGTAGTTCCAGGGGAAGGGATGGCTACACCTTC.

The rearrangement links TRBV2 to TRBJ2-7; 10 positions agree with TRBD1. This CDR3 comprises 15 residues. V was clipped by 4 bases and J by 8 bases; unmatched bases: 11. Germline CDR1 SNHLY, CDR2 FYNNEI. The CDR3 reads CASSGPRTGGAKQYF. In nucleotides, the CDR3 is TGTGCCAGCAGTGGACCGCGGACAGGGGGAGCCAAGCAGTACTTC.

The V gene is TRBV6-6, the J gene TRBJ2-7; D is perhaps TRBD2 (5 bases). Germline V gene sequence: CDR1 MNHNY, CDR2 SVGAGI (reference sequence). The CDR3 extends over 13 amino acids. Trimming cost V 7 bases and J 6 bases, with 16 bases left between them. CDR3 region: CASTIIPEGEQYF. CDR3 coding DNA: TGTGCCAGCACCATAATCCCAGAGGGCGAGCAGTACTTC.

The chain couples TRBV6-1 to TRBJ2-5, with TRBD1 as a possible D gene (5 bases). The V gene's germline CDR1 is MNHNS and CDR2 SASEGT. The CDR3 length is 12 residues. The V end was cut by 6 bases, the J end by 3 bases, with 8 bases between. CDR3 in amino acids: CASSVREETQYF. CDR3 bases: TGTGCCAGCAGCGTCAGGGAAGAGACCCAGTACTTC.

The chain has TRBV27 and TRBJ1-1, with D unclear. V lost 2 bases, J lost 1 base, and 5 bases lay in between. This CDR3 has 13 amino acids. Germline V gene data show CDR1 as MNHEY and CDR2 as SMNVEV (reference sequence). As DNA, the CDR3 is TGTGCCAGCAGTTTAGGCGGGAACACTGAAGCTTTCTTT. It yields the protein CASSLGGNTEAFF.

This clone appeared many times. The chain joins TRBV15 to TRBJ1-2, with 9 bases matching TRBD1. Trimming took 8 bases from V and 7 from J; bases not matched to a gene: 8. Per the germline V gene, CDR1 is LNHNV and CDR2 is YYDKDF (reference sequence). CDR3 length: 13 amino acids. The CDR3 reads CATLDRGGGGYTF. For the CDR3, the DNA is TGTGCCACCTTGGACAGGGGAGGAGGTGGCTACACCTTC. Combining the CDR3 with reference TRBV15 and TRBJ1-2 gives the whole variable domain DAMVIQNPRYQVTQFGKPVTLSCSQTLNHNVMYWYQQKSSQAPKLLFHYYDKDFNNEADTPDNFQSRRPNTSFCFLDIRSPGLGDTAMYLCATLDRGGGGYTFGSGTRLTVV.